A single TCR beta chain is shown here with its context. Its specificity is not known. This specimen comes from a study of cytomegalovirus exposure and HLA in healthy donors. Overall study: Among 398 genotyped donors, around 82% fell in the Caucasian-associated ancestry cluster. Study results and limitations: Segments of the TCR beta V type were, in most cases, productive about 90% or about 30% of the time in an earlier analysis.

Researchers ran the PCR with 60 Vbeta and 13 Jbeta primers. Repertoires were generated with immunoSEQ multiplex PCR, while TCRdb's copy carries only in-frame clones and drops some. The sample lists some 140,000 clones; around 77% were seen once. The ends lost 11 bases at V and 4 bases at J; junction bases unmatched: 10. The CDR3 has 14 residues. Germline CDR1 reads MNHEY; CDR2 reads SVGAGI. This TCR was recovered from a man aged 25-45 years in good health and CMV-seronegative. The chain carries TRBV6-5 and TRBJ2-2; TRBD1 matches 7 bases. Sequences were obtained from PBMCs. For the CDR3, the DNA is TGTGCCGCCCACAGGGGTTTGTTCACCGGGGAGCTGTTTTTT. Translating it yields CAAHRGLFTGELFF.